These T cell receptor beta chains were read from a single sample in a study of OX40 agonist ivuxolimab in advanced cancers. Produced via immunoSEQ multiplex PCR; TCRdb's table is partial and in-frame only. The data show 80,000 to 100,000 clones, approximately 94% seen once. The specimen comprised CD4+ or CD8+ T cells sorted from blood, sampled in a trial of the OX40 agonist ivuxolimab. These receptor sequences come from an adult with an advanced solid tumor such as melanoma, head and neck, liver or kidney cancer. The CDR3 runs from the conserved cysteine through the conserved F or W. The order of the fields is D gene, J gene, V gene, clone size, CDR3 protein, CDR3 DNA. D genes are given only for firm matches. A clone size is listed for some rows: how often the clone was seen (once, few, many), or a class if it is expanded.

D gene: TRBD2
J gene: TRBJ2-7
V gene: TRBV6-6
clone size: NA
CDR3 protein: CASSGPGTSGIYEQYF
CDR3 DNA: TGTGCCAGCAGTGGCCCCGGGACTAGCGGGATCTACGAGCAGTACTTC

D gene: NA
J gene: TRBJ2-5
V gene: TRBV5-1
clone size: NA
CDR3 protein: CASSLATGLLGETQYF
CDR3 DNA: TGCGCCAGCAGCTTGGCCACGGGGCTGTTGGGTGAGACCCAGTACTTC

D gene: NA
J gene: TRBJ1-5
V gene: TRBV5-4
clone size: NA
CDR3 protein: CASSAGQNQPQHF
CDR3 DNA: TGTGCCAGCAGCGCGGGACAAAATCAGCCCCAGCATTTT

D gene: TRBD2
J gene: TRBJ2-3
V gene: TRBV7-2
clone size: NA
CDR3 protein: CASSLGLAGGRDTQYF
CDR3 DNA: TGTGCCAGCAGCCTCGGGCTAGCGGGGGGCAGGGATACGCAGTATTTT

D gene: NA
J gene: TRBJ1-5
V gene: TRBV19
clone size: few
CDR3 protein: CASSIRPGHQPQHF
CDR3 DNA: TGTGCCAGTAGTATTCGTCCCGGGCATCAGCCCCAGCATTTT

D gene: TRBD1
J gene: TRBJ1-2
V gene: TRBV10-1
clone size: NA
CDR3 protein: CASGRDRYYGYTF
CDR3 DNA: TGCGCCAGCGGCAGGGACAGATACTATGGCTACACCTTC

D gene: TRBD2
J gene: TRBJ2-1
V gene: TRBV9
clone size: NA
CDR3 protein: CASSVGASGRALEQFF
CDR3 DNA: TGTGCCAGCAGCGTAGGCGCTAGCGGGAGGGCGTTGGAGCAGTTCTTC

D gene: TRBD2
J gene: TRBJ2-7
V gene: TRBV6-5
clone size: NA
CDR3 protein: CASKPTSASSYEQYF
CDR3 DNA: TGTGCCAGCAAACCGACTAGCGCGAGTTCCTACGAGCAGTACTTC

D gene: NA
J gene: TRBJ2-5
V gene: TRBV30
clone size: NA
CDR3 protein: CAWSSPETQYF
CDR3 DNA: TGTGCCTGGAGTTCTCCCGAGACCCAGTACTTC

D gene: NA
J gene: TRBJ2-2
V gene: TRBV6-4
clone size: NA
CDR3 protein: CASSAEGTNTGELFF
CDR3 DNA: TGTGCCAGCAGTGCGGAAGGCACGAACACCGGGGAGCTGTTTTTT

D gene: NA
J gene: TRBJ2-7
V gene: TRBV25-1
clone size: once
CDR3 protein: CASTGSPPGEQYF
CDR3 DNA: TGTGCCAGCACAGGATCTCCCCCGGGCGAGCAGTACTTC

D gene: NA
J gene: TRBJ1-5
V gene: TRBV4-2
clone size: NA
CDR3 protein: CASRGLKGQPQHF
CDR3 DNA: TGTGCCAGCAGGGGACTGAAGGGTCAGCCCCAGCATTTT

D gene: NA
J gene: TRBJ1-1
V gene: TRBV25-1
clone size: NA
CDR3 protein: CASTPGRLNTEAFF
CDR3 DNA: TGTGCCAGCACTCCGGGACGCCTGAACACTGAAGCTTTCTTT

D gene: TRBD1
J gene: TRBJ2-7
V gene: TRBV7-9
clone size: NA
CDR3 protein: CAGGQGSSYEQYF
CDR3 DNA: TGTGCCGGGGGACAGGGGAGCTCCTACGAGCAGTACTTC

D gene: NA
J gene: TRBJ2-7
V gene: TRBV27
clone size: NA
CDR3 protein: CASSSYRDSYEQYF
CDR3 DNA: TGTGCCAGCAGTTCGTACCGGGATTCCTACGAGCAGTACTTC

D gene: NA
J gene: TRBJ1-5
V gene: TRBV6-1
clone size: NA
CDR3 protein: CASSEFRHPAGQHF
CDR3 DNA: TGTGCCAGCAGTGAATTCAGACACCCCGCGGGCCAGCATTTT

D gene: TRBD1
J gene: TRBJ1-2
V gene: TRBV7-2
clone size: NA
CDR3 protein: CASSFSRGQSYGYTF
CDR3 DNA: TGTGCCAGCAGCTTTAGCAGGGGACAGTCCTATGGCTACACCTTC

D gene: NA
J gene: TRBJ2-6
V gene: TRBV7-3
clone size: NA
CDR3 protein: CASSPPFGSGANVLTF
CDR3 DNA: TGTGCCAGCAGCCCCCCGTTCGGCTCTGGGGCCAACGTCCTGACTTTC

D gene: NA
J gene: TRBJ1-1
V gene: TRBV6-1
clone size: NA
CDR3 protein: CASSEDRNTEAFF
CDR3 DNA: TGTGCCAGCAGTGAAGACAGGAACACTGAAGCTTTCTTT

D gene: NA
J gene: TRBJ2-7
V gene: TRBV7-7
clone size: NA
CDR3 protein: CASSLKRDTSYEQYF
CDR3 DNA: TGTGCTAGCAGCTTGAAAAGGGACACCAGCTACGAGCAGTACTTC

D gene: NA
J gene: TRBJ1-1
V gene: TRBV7-9
clone size: NA
CDR3 protein: CASSLEGGGSSIF
CDR3 DNA: TGTGCCAGCAGCTTAGAAGGGGGAGGCAGCAGTATCTTT

D gene: TRBD1
J gene: TRBJ1-2
V gene: TRBV6-1
clone size: NA
CDR3 protein: CASSAGTGANYGYTF
CDR3 DNA: TGTGCCAGCAGCGCCGGGACAGGGGCGAACTATGGCTACACCTTC

D gene: TRBD1
J gene: TRBJ1-1
V gene: TRBV6-1
clone size: NA
CDR3 protein: CASSTGPRGYAEAFF
CDR3 DNA: TGTGCCAGCAGTACAGGGCCCAGGGGGTACGCTGAAGCTTTCTTT

D gene: TRBD2
J gene: TRBJ2-3
V gene: TRBV6-4
clone size: NA
CDR3 protein: CASSAGLAGTDTQYF
CDR3 DNA: TGTGCCAGCAGTGCGGGACTAGCGGGTACAGATACGCAGTATTTT

D gene: TRBD1
J gene: TRBJ1-1
V gene: TRBV6-6
clone size: NA
CDR3 protein: CASSGRTGLEAFF
CDR3 DNA: TGTGCCAGCAGTGGACGGACAGGACTGGAAGCTTTCTTT

D gene: TRBD1
J gene: TRBJ1-1
V gene: TRBV11-2
clone size: NA
CDR3 protein: CASGDRTGSVGGDTEAFF
CDR3 DNA: TGTGCCAGCGGGGACCGGACAGGGTCAGTCGGAGGGGACACTGAAGCTTTCTTT

D gene: NA
J gene: TRBJ1-4
V gene: TRBV19
clone size: NA
CDR3 protein: CASSIREINEKLFF
CDR3 DNA: TGTGCCAGTAGTATCAGAGAAATAAATGAAAAACTGTTTTTT

D gene: NA
J gene: TRBJ2-5
V gene: TRBV5-1
clone size: NA
CDR3 protein: CASSPLFGTQYF
CDR3 DNA: TGCGCCAGCAGCCCCCTCTTCGGGACCCAGTACTTC

D gene: NA
J gene: TRBJ2-7
V gene: TRBV6-5
clone size: NA
CDR3 protein: CASSYSRAGPGDF
CDR3 DNA: TGTGCCAGCAGTTACTCGAGGGCCGGCCCCGGGGACTTC

D gene: TRBD2
J gene: TRBJ2-3
V gene: TRBV9
clone size: NA
CDR3 protein: CASSVLAGGLRDTQYF
CDR3 DNA: TGTGCCAGCAGCGTCCTAGCGGGAGGACTACGGGATACGCAGTATTTT

D gene: NA
J gene: TRBJ2-6
V gene: TRBV4-2
clone size: NA
CDR3 protein: CASSPIVGYGANVLTF
CDR3 DNA: TGTGCCAGCAGCCCGATTGTGGGGTACGGGGCCAACGTCCTGACTTTC

D gene: NA
J gene: TRBJ1-5
V gene: TRBV5-4
clone size: NA
CDR3 protein: CASSFRGPNQPQHF
CDR3 DNA: TGTGCCAGCAGCTTTCGTGGGCCCAATCAGCCCCAGCATTTT

D gene: NA
J gene: TRBJ2-1
V gene: TRBV7-9
clone size: NA
CDR3 protein: CASSSGWAYNEQFF
CDR3 DNA: TGTGCCAGCAGCTCTGGCTGGGCCTACAATGAGCAGTTCTTC

D gene: TRBD1
J gene: TRBJ1-4
V gene: TRBV13
clone size: NA
CDR3 protein: CASSLGGGGRGRSNEKLFF
CDR3 DNA: TGTGCCAGCAGCTTAGGCGGGGGAGGCAGGGGGAGGAGTAATGAAAAACTGTTTTTT

D gene: TRBD1
J gene: TRBJ2-1
V gene: TRBV18
clone size: once
CDR3 protein: CASSPGQGVGNEQFF
CDR3 DNA: TGTGCCAGCTCACCGGGACAGGGGGTCGGGAATGAGCAGTTCTTC

D gene: NA
J gene: TRBJ1-2
V gene: TRBV5-1
clone size: once
CDR3 protein: CASSEGQRRYGYTF
CDR3 DNA: TGCGCCAGCAGCGAAGGACAGAGACGCTATGGCTACACCTTC

D gene: NA
J gene: TRBJ1-1
V gene: TRBV4-3
clone size: NA
CDR3 protein: CASSQDWTVTEAFF
CDR3 DNA: TGCGCCAGCAGCCAAGATTGGACAGTCACTGAAGCTTTCTTT

D gene: NA
J gene: TRBJ2-7
V gene: TRBV10-3
clone size: NA
CDR3 protein: CAISPPLTTATPSYEQYF
CDR3 DNA: TGTGCCATCTCACCCCCGCTTACCACAGCCACACCCTCCTACGAGCAGTACTTC

D gene: TRBD1
J gene: TRBJ2-7
V gene: TRBV5-6
clone size: NA
CDR3 protein: CASSPGQRHEQYF
CDR3 DNA: TGTGCCAGCAGCCCGGGACAGCGGCACGAGCAGTACTTC

D gene: TRBD1
J gene: TRBJ1-5
V gene: TRBV6-5
clone size: many
CDR3 protein: CASSDRGTGPQPQHF
CDR3 DNA: TGTGCCAGCAGCGACAGGGGGACAGGGCCCCAGCCCCAGCATTTT

D gene: TRBD1
J gene: TRBJ1-2
V gene: TRBV10-2
clone size: NA
CDR3 protein: CASSHTGAYGYTF
CDR3 DNA: TGCGCCAGCAGTCACACAGGGGCCTATGGCTACACCTTC

D gene: NA
J gene: TRBJ1-2
V gene: TRBV19
clone size: NA
CDR3 protein: CASSAEQGGGYTF
CDR3 DNA: TGTGCCAGTAGTGCCGAACAGGGTGGTGGCTACACCTTC

D gene: NA
J gene: TRBJ1-3
V gene: TRBV5-5
clone size: NA
CDR3 protein: CASSLERGRAGNTIYF
CDR3 DNA: TGTGCCAGCAGCTTGGAACGGGGCCGGGCTGGAAACACCATATATTTT

D gene: TRBD1
J gene: TRBJ1-3
V gene: TRBV6-5
clone size: NA
CDR3 protein: CASSLQGSGNTIYF
CDR3 DNA: TGTGCCAGCAGCCTACAGGGGTCCGGAAACACCATATATTTT

D gene: TRBD2
J gene: TRBJ2-1
V gene: TRBV23-1
clone size: NA
CDR3 protein: CASTLAGGDLFF
CDR3 DNA: TGCGCCAGCACCCTAGCGGGAGGGGATTTGTTCTTC

D gene: NA
J gene: TRBJ2-2
V gene: TRBV7-2
clone size: NA
CDR3 protein: CASSFTGRNTGELFF
CDR3 DNA: TGTGCCAGCAGCTTTACGGGACGGAACACCGGGGAGCTGTTTTTT

D gene: NA
J gene: TRBJ1-6
V gene: TRBV19
clone size: NA
CDR3 protein: CASNTRDGRYSPLHF
CDR3 DNA: TGTGCCAGTAACACCCGGGACGGACGTTATTCACCCCTCCACTTT

D gene: NA
J gene: TRBJ2-1
V gene: TRBV7-2
clone size: NA
CDR3 protein: CASSLGGWRVVRNEQFF
CDR3 DNA: TGTGCCAGCAGTCTTGGTGGGTGGCGGGTCGTTCGCAATGAGCAGTTCTTC

D gene: TRBD2
J gene: TRBJ2-1
V gene: TRBV6-5
clone size: NA
CDR3 protein: CASSFLGTSGSNEQFF
CDR3 DNA: TGTGCCAGCAGTTTCCTCGGGACTAGCGGGAGCAATGAGCAGTTCTTC

D gene: TRBD1
J gene: TRBJ2-7
V gene: TRBV7-2
clone size: NA
CDR3 protein: CASSLQGASYEQYF
CDR3 DNA: TGTGCCAGCAGCCTACAGGGGGCCTCCTACGAGCAGTACTTC

D gene: NA
J gene: TRBJ2-3
V gene: TRBV5-5
clone size: once
CDR3 protein: CASSFREFFADTQYF
CDR3 DNA: TGTGCCAGCAGCTTCAGGGAATTTTTCGCAGATACGCAGTATTTT

D gene: TRBD2
J gene: TRBJ2-5
V gene: TRBV7-8
clone size: NA
CDR3 protein: CASSLARWRREETQYF
CDR3 DNA: TGTGCCAGCAGCTTAGCGAGGTGGAGGCGGGAGGAGACCCAGTACTTC

D gene: NA
J gene: TRBJ2-2
V gene: TRBV6-5
clone size: NA
CDR3 protein: CASSFPDRTPGELFF
CDR3 DNA: TGTGCCAGCAGTTTTCCAGACAGAACACCCGGGGAGCTGTTTTTT

D gene: TRBD1
J gene: TRBJ1-1
V gene: TRBV18
clone size: NA
CDR3 protein: CASSPPRDRVYAFF
CDR3 DNA: TGTGCCAGCTCACCACCCCGGGACAGGGTTTACGCTTTCTTT

D gene: TRBD1
J gene: TRBJ1-1
V gene: TRBV29-1
clone size: NA
CDR3 protein: CSVGRQGGTEAFF
CDR3 DNA: TGCAGCGTTGGTAGACAGGGGGGCACTGAAGCTTTCTTT

D gene: NA
J gene: TRBJ2-2
V gene: TRBV9
clone size: once
CDR3 protein: CASRPTGTSTGELFF
CDR3 DNA: TGTGCCAGCAGACCTACGGGGACTTCCACCGGGGAGCTGTTTTTT

D gene: NA
J gene: TRBJ2-2
V gene: TRBV10-2
clone size: NA
CDR3 protein: CASSETGLSFGTGELFF
CDR3 DNA: TGCGCCAGCAGTGAGACGGGACTTTCCTTTGGTACCGGGGAGCTGTTTTTT